This passage covers 23 T cell receptor beta chains from one sample sequenced in a study of cytomegalovirus exposure and HLA in healthy donors. Primers: 60 Vbeta forward and 13 Jbeta reverse. Profiled with immunoSEQ multiplex PCR; TCRdb holds only in-frame clones, not every one. The table records 180,000 or so clones, 70% to 90% of them present only once. Input material: PBMCs. The receptor set was obtained from a man younger than 35 in good health and CMV-seropositive.

The V call is TRBV6-5, the J call TRBJ2-5, with D tentatively TRBD1 (5 bases). The CDR3 consists of 14 residues. CDR1 is MNHEY, CDR2 SVGAGI, per germline. Trimming shortened V by 1 base and J by 5 bases, and 11 bases separated the two germline ends. CDR3 loop: CASSYLGDLETQYF. As DNA, the CDR3 is TGTGCCAGCAGTTACTTAGGGGATTTGGAGACCCAGTACTTC.

J is TRBJ1-2 and V is TRBV19, with a tentative D call TRBD1 (5 bases). Germline V gene data show CDR1 as LNHDA and CDR2 as SQIVND (reference sequence). The CDR3 is 15 amino acids. Deletions cut 4 bases from V and 4 bases from J, with 16 bases between. CDR3 sequence reads: CASSTTGDSIYGYTF. DNA of the CDR3: TGTGCCAGTAGTACGACCGGTGACAGCATCTATGGCTACACCTTC.

CDR3 nucleotides: TGTGCCTGGAGTGTACGAGAGGACAGGGTAGGGCAACCCCAGCATTTT. This encodes CAWSVREDRVGQPQHF. This chain links TRBV30 with TRBJ1-5; TRBD1 aligns across 8 bases. Per germline, CDR1 GTSNPN and CDR2 SVGIG (reference sequence). Trimming removed 0 bases from V and 10 bases from J; junction bases left unmatched: 14. There are 16 residues in the CDR3.

The rearrangement joins TRBV5-1 to TRBJ2-7, with D possibly matching TRBD2 (6 bases). V lost 4 bases and J 3 bases, leaving 14 bases between the germline ends. The germline V gene encodes CDR1 SGHRS and CDR2 YFSETQ. The CDR3 is 14 amino acids. This CDR3 is CASSPGGSDYEQYF. The CDR3 DNA sequence: TGCGCCAGCAGCCCCGGGGGTAGTGACTACGAGCAGTACTTC.

The CDR3 sequence is CASSIGGAPTEAFF. The CDR3 DNA reads TGTGCCAGTAGTATTGGGGGGGCGCCCACTGAAGCTTTCTTT. V gene TRBV19 combines with J gene TRBJ1-1, with D perhaps matching TRBD1 (6 bases). Germline assignment: CDR1 LNHDA and CDR2 SQIVND (reference sequence). The CDR3 is 14 residues long. V shed 3 bases and J shed 4 bases, with 12 bases lying between them.

This chain links TRBV10-1 with TRBJ2-7, with D maybe TRBD2 (6 bases). There are 14 residues in the CDR3. Germline V gene sequence: CDR1 WNHNN, CDR2 SYGVQD (reference sequence). V was trimmed by 2 bases and J by 0 bases, leaving 8 bases between them. CDR3 DNA sequence: TGCGCCAGCAGTGAGACGGGGGTCTCCTACGAGCAGTACTTC. It codes for CASSETGVSYEQYF.

This clone turned up a few times. The J gene is TRBJ2-7, the V gene TRBV6-1, with D maybe TRBD1 (6 bases). Deletions cut 10 bases from V and 7 bases from J, with 17 bases between. The CDR3 contains 12 residues. Looked up from germline, CDR1 is MNHNS and CDR2 is SASEGT. DNA for the CDR3: TGTGCCACCCTCGATGGGGGCGGGGAGCAGTACTTC. Translated: CATLDGGGEQYF.

The chain joins TRBV4-3 to TRBJ2-1, with 10 bases matching TRBD2. Germline trimming cut 4 bases from V and 0 bases from J; bases unmatched to any gene: 3. The germline CDR1 and CDR2 sequences are LGHNA and YSLEER. This CDR3 is built from 16 residues. The CDR3 region has the DNA TGCGCCAGCAGCCGGGCTAGCGGGAGCTCCTACAATGAGCAGTTCTTC. It codes for CASSRASGSSYNEQFF.

The chain links TRBV7-8 to TRBJ1-2; 11 bases agree with TRBD1. There are 14 residues in the CDR3. CDR1 is SGHVS, CDR2 FQNEAQ, per germline. V gave up 3 bases and J gave up 4 bases; unmatched junction bases: 1. Here the CDR3 DNA reads TGTGCCAGCAGCTTGGGGACAGGGGGCTATGGCTACACCTTC. It codes for CASSLGTGGYGYTF.

The V call is TRBV21-1, the J call TRBJ2-1; the table's D call, TRBD2, has no DNA check behind it. TRBV21-1 is a pseudogene locus. CDR3 length: 18 residues. CDR3 region: CASSKVDRVREPNNEQFF. The CDR3 coding sequence is TGTGCCAGCAGCAAAGTTGATAGAGTGAGGGAACCAAACAATGAGCAGTTCTTC.

This chain uses TRBV9 with TRBJ2-1, with 13 bases that match TRBD2. V trimming: 3 bases; J trimming: 5 bases; junction bases outside the gene matches: 14. The germline V gene encodes CDR1 SGDLS and CDR2 YYNGEE. The CDR3 contains 19 residues. The chain's CDR3 is CASSATPLLLAGGHNEQFF. CDR3 sequence (DNA): TGTGCCAGCAGCGCCACGCCCCTATTACTAGCGGGGGGGCACAATGAGCAGTTCTTC.

The rearrangement uses TRBV10-3 and TRBJ2-2; 7 bases agree with TRBD1. Germline CDR1 ENHRY, CDR2 SYGVKD. The junction had 7 bases not matched to a gene; V was cut back by 10 bases and J by 5 bases. CDR3 length: 13 residues. The CDR3 region has the DNA TGTGCCAGCGGACAGGCAGCGACCGGGGAGCTGTTTTTT. Translated: CASGQAATGELFF.

As for this clone: The sample has other DNA sequences that encode this CDR3 too. The chain couples TRBV5-1 to TRBJ1-1, with D tentatively TRBD1 (6 bases). The V and J ends lost 1 base and 4 bases respectively, with 11 bases between them. The CDR3 is 14 amino acids. The germline gives CDR1 SGHRS, CDR2 YFSETQ. This chain's CDR3 is CASSLTGQSTEAFF. As DNA, the CDR3 is TGCGCCAGCAGCTTGACCGGACAGAGCACTGAAGCTTTCTTT.

The table lists this clone with a few counts. V usage is TRBV6-6 and J usage is TRBJ2-7; perhaps TRBD1 as D (7 bases). The CDR3 extends over 15 amino acids. Trimming left V 7 bases short and J 1 base short, with 17 bases between. From germline, CDR1 is MNHNY and CDR2 SVGAGI (reference sequence). The DNA for the CDR3 is TGTGCCAGCACTATAATCCCAGGGGGGTCCTACGAGCAGTACTTC. Protein sequence: CASTIIPGGSYEQYF.

In this sample, this clone turned up a few times. The J gene is TRBJ1-2, the V gene TRBV7-6; weak D call: TRBD1 (5 bases). Trimming shortened V by 5 bases and J by 7 bases, and 14 bases separated the two germline ends. The CDR3 contains 13 residues. Germline lookup yields CDR1 SGHVS and CDR2 FNYEAQ. CDR3 region: CASSPKAGTGYTF. The CDR3 coding sequence is TGTGCCAGCAGCCCCAAAGCGGGGACTGGCTACACCTTC.

The chain carries TRBV30 and TRBJ2-1; a possible D gene is TRBD2 (6 bases). CDR1 is GTSNPN, CDR2 SVGIG, per germline (reference sequence). V was shortened by 5 bases and J by 6 bases, with 14 bases between the two germline ends. The CDR3 extends over 13 amino acids. The CDR3 coding sequence is TGTGCCTGGCATCACGGGACTCTCAATGAGCAGTTCTTC. It specifies CAWHHGTLNEQFF. The full variable domain, in which reference TRBV30 and TRBJ2-1 provide the parts outside the CDR3, is SQTIHQWPATLVQPVGSPLSLECTVEGTSNPNLYWYRQAAGRGLQLLFYSVGIGQISSEVPQNLSASRPQDRQFILSSKKLLLSDSGFYLCAWHHGTLNEQFFGPGTRLTVL.

About this clone: A read error may account for a junction end that differs from germline. V usage is TRBV7-9 and J usage is TRBJ1-6; D may be TRBD1 (6 bases). This CDR3 comprises 16 residues. Germline V lookup: CDR1 SEHNR, CDR2 FQNEAQ (reference sequence). In nucleotides, the CDR3 is TGTTCCAGCAGCTCTTACAGGGATCCTCAGGGTTCACCCCTCCACTTT. Translated: CSSSSYRDPQGSPLHF.

V and J are TRBV9 and TRBJ1-1; 8 bases map to TRBD1. After removal of 4 bases from V and 1 base from J, the junction contained 9 bases not matched to a gene. This CDR3 has 16 amino acids. Germline CDR1 reads SGDLS; CDR2 reads YYNGEE. The CDR3 loop reads CASSPHLGTGNTEAFF. The CDR3 region has the DNA TGTGCCAGCAGCCCACACCTAGGGACAGGGAACACTGAAGCTTTCTTT.

V gene TRBV9 combines with J gene TRBJ2-3; D unclear. Germline V lookup: CDR1 SGDLS, CDR2 YYNGEE. The V gene lost 8 bases and the J gene lost 2 bases, with 18 bases spanning the gap. This CDR3 is built from 15 residues. CDR3 DNA sequence: TGTGCCAGTTCTAAAACCGCGGAACTCACAGATACGCAGTATTTT. This gives the protein CASSKTAELTDTQYF.

In this sample, this clone turned up once. Compared with germline, one end of the junction differs, possibly owing to a read error. The J gene is TRBJ2-3, the V gene TRBV7-2; tentatively, D is TRBD2 (5 bases). Germline CDR1 SGHTA, CDR2 FQGNSA. CDR3 length equals 11 residues. CDR3 DNA sequence: TGTGCCAGCAGCTCATGGCTAGCTTCAGATTTT. As protein: CASSSWLASDF. Based on the CDR3 plus reference TRBV7-2 and TRBJ2-3, the full variable domain is GAGVSQSPSNKVTEKGKDVELRCDPISGHTALYWYRQSLGQGLEFLIYFQGNSAPDKSGLPSDRFSAERTGGSVSTLTIQRTQQEDSAVYLCASSSWLASDFGPGTRLTVL.

In this sample, this clone turned up once. The chain joins TRBV15 to TRBJ1-3; 10 nucleotides align to TRBD1. J was trimmed by 4 bases and V by 6 bases; bases with no gene match: 6. There are 15 residues in the CDR3. Germline loops: CDR1 LNHNV, CDR2 YYDKDF (reference sequence). Here the CDR3 reads CATSIDRGRGNTIYF. The CDR3 DNA follows: TGTGCCACCAGTATAGACAGGGGGCGCGGAAACACCATATATTTT.

V usage is TRBV5-4 and J usage is TRBJ2-6; 10 nucleotides line up with TRBD1. The CDR3 spans 18 residues. CDR1 is SGHNT, CDR2 YYREEE, per germline (reference sequence). The junction had 4 bases not matched to a gene; V was cut back by 0 bases and J by 1 base. The CDR3 loop reads CASSLGTGGYSGANVLTF. The CDR3 bases are TGTGCCAGCAGCTTGGGGACAGGGGGTTATTCTGGGGCCAACGTCCTGACTTTC.

V is TRBV5-4 and J is TRBJ2-5, with 7 bases matching TRBD1. V gave up 2 bases and J gave up 5 bases; unmatched junction bases: 6. The CDR3 consists of 14 residues. Germline lookup yields CDR1 SGHNT and CDR2 YYREEE (reference sequence). The CDR3 here is CASSFPGGLETQYF. As DNA, the CDR3 is TGTGCCAGCAGCTTCCCAGGGGGATTGGAGACCCAGTACTTC.